This T cell receptor (beta chain) appears in the sequencing data of a study of blood T cell repertoires in COVID-19. For the study at large: Samples of COVID-19 (acute and convalescent) were obtained from the United States, Italy and Spain. From T cells, B-cell-depleted T cells, or PBMCs came the material, which was cDNA or gDNA.

The table lists this clone with a count of one. It was during active infection that Seattle patients were enrolled and then longitudinally followed. Looked up from germline, CDR1 is SNHLY and CDR2 is FYNNEI. CDR3 length: 12 amino acids. Trimming left V 10 bases short and J 4 bases short, with 12 bases between. Assay used: immunoSEQ multiplex PCR; TCRdb lists only in-frame clones, some missing. The data hold 540,000 or so clones, with about 89% observed a single time. The origin of this receptor is a woman in her fifties or sixties with COVID-19, enrolled during active disease. The sequencing input was peripheral blood. J is TRBJ2-3 and V is TRBV2; the D gene is possibly TRBD1 (6 bases). The CDR3 sequence is CAKQGIADTQYF. In DNA, the CDR3 is TGTGCCAAACAGGGTATTGCAGATACGCAGTATTTT.